The 19 T cell receptor beta chains listed next were all sequenced from one sample in a study of cytomegalovirus exposure and HLA in healthy donors. The method was immunoSEQ multiplex PCR; TCRdb's version includes in-frame clones alone and lacks a portion of them. The profile shows 92,000 or so clones, 95% to 98% of them singletons. The sample consisted of PBMCs. The receptors were sampled from a man aged 18 to 29 in good health and CMV-seronegative.

The chain carries TRBV6-5 and TRBJ1-1; 8 bases match TRBD1. The CDR3 runs to 14 residues. The V gene end was trimmed by 0 bases and the J gene end by 3 bases; junction bases not matched to a gene: 0. Germline V gene sequence: CDR1 MNHEY, CDR2 SVGAGI. CDR3 loop: CASSYSDRDTEAFF. The CDR3 DNA reads as TGTGCCAGCAGTTACTCGGACAGGGACACTGAAGCTTTCTTT.

V gene TRBV27 combines with J gene TRBJ2-2; 11 nucleotides align to TRBD2. The CDR3 length is 17 residues. V shed 5 bases, J shed 7 bases, and the junction held 12 bases outside the gene matches. Per the germline V gene, CDR1 is MNHEY and CDR2 is SMNVEV (reference sequence). Written as DNA, the CDR3 is TGTGCCAGCAGTCGACGACTAGCGGGGTACTTGGGCGGGGAGCTGTTTTTT. It yields the protein CASSRRLAGYLGGELFF.

The chain recombines TRBV12-5 with TRBJ2-7; TRBD1 matches at 7 bases. V was pared by 2 bases and J by 6 bases, with 1 base of the junction left unmatched. CDR1 is LGHNT, CDR2 FRNRAP, per germline. There are 12 residues in the CDR3. CDR3 region: CASGLHRGEQYV. The CDR3 bases are TGTGCTAGTGGTTTGCACAGGGGCGAGCAGTACGTC.

The rearrangement joins TRBV20-1 to TRBJ2-1; possibly TRBD2 for D (6 bases). V lost 3 bases to trimming and J lost 9 bases, with 9 bases between them. Germline values: CDR1 DFQATT, CDR2 SNEGSKA (reference sequence). The CDR3 sequence is 11 residues long. CDR3 in DNA: TGCAGTGCTAGTCAGGGAGGTGAGCAGTTCTTC. Translating it yields CSASQGGEQFF.

V gene TRBV7-3 combines with J gene TRBJ2-1, with 9 positions matching TRBD1. CDR3 size: 15 residues. V was clipped by 2 bases and J by 5 bases; unmatched bases: 4. Germline lookup yields CDR1 SGHTA and CDR2 FQGTGA. In nucleotides, the CDR3 is TGTGCCAGCAGCTTAGGGACAGGGTGGAACAATGAGCAGTTCTTC. It is translated as CASSLGTGWNNEQFF.

J is TRBJ2-1 and V is TRBV5-4, with D possibly being TRBD2 (6 bases). Germline CDR1 reads SGHNT; CDR2 reads YYREEE (reference sequence). The V end lost 3 bases, the J end lost 7 bases, and 20 bases lay between the germline ends. The CDR3 contains 16 residues. The CDR3 DNA sequence: TGTGCCAGCAGCTCTCACGGGGCCGGGGCGGGGAATGAGCAGTTCTTC. Amino acids: CASSSHGAGAGNEQFF. The whole variable domain, filled in from reference TRBV5-4 and TRBJ2-1, reads ETGVTQSPTHLIKTRGQQVTLRCSSQSGHNTVSWYQQALGQGPQFIFQYYREEENGRGNFPPRFSGLQFPNYSSELNVNALELDDSALYLCASSSHGAGAGNEQFFGPGTRLTVL.

This sequence joins TRBV6-5 and TRBJ1-1; TRBD1 might be the D (5 bases). The CDR3 is 12 residues long. Germline-derived CDR1 and CDR2 are MNHEY and SVGAGI. V gave up 4 bases and J gave up 14 bases, with 17 bases separating them. DNA of the CDR3: TGTGCCAGCAGTTTAAGGGGCGGCGGTAAGTTCTTT. This gives the protein CASSLRGGGKFF.

The chain combines TRBV2 with TRBJ1-5; 7 bases agree with TRBD1. V lost 0 bases, J lost 7 bases, and 9 bases stayed unmatched. Germline loops: CDR1 SNHLY, CDR2 FYNNEI. The CDR3 contains 16 residues. The CDR3 region is CASSEALIRGRQPQHF. The CDR3 DNA reads as TGTGCCAGCAGTGAAGCGCTTATTAGGGGGCGGCAGCCCCAGCATTTT.

This sequence joins TRBV19 and TRBJ1-3; 10 bases match TRBD1. From germline, CDR1 is LNHDA and CDR2 SQIVND (reference sequence). This CDR3 spans 17 amino acids. J was trimmed by 4 bases and V by 3 bases; bases with no gene match: 9. The chain's CDR3 is CASSISPGTGDGNTIYF. In nucleotides, the CDR3 is TGTGCCAGTAGTATCTCCCCCGGGACAGGGGACGGAAACACCATATATTTT.

V is TRBV4-1 and J is TRBJ1-5; D remains unclear. Per the germline V gene, CDR1 is MGHRA and CDR2 is YSYEKL. Trimming took 0 bases from V and 6 from J, leaving 12 bases between them. CDR3 length: 15 amino acids. CDR3 loop: CASSQDFTGFQPQHF. In DNA form, the CDR3 reads TGCGCCAGCAGCCAAGATTTTACGGGGTTTCAGCCCCAGCATTTT.

The chain couples TRBV6-4 to TRBJ2-5; 11 bases fit TRBD2. Trimming took 3 bases from V and 0 from J; bases not matched to a gene: 0. CDR1 MRHNA and CDR2 SNTAGT come from the germline V gene. This CDR3 contains 15 residues. The DNA of the CDR3 is TGTGCCAGCAGTGAACTAGCGGGAGACCAAGAGACCCAGTACTTC. Translating it yields CASSELAGDQETQYF.

V usage is TRBV9 and J usage is TRBJ2-5, with D possibly matching TRBD2 (5 bases). This CDR3 has 16 residues. Trimming shortened V by 4 bases and J by 0 bases, and 16 bases separated the two germline ends. Germline CDR1 reads SGDLS; CDR2 reads YYNGEE. The CDR3 here is CASSLRSGDYQETQYF. CDR3 sequence (DNA): TGTGCCAGCAGCCTGAGGAGCGGTGATTACCAAGAGACCCAGTACTTC.

The gene calls are TRBV9 and TRBJ2-2; D is perhaps TRBD1 (8 bases). Trimming took off 6 bases at V and 8 bases at J, with 20 bases between the two ends. CDR1 SGDLS and CDR2 YYNGEE come from the germline V gene. This CDR3 contains 15 residues. The CDR3 is CASNPHGQGGGELFF. The CDR3 region has the DNA TGTGCCAGCAACCCGCATGGACAGGGAGGGGGGGAGCTGTTTTTT.

The J gene is TRBJ2-4, the V gene TRBV6-5; D is possibly TRBD2 (5 bases). Trimming left V 4 bases short and J 3 bases short, with 13 bases between. The germline V gene has CDR1 MNHEY and CDR2 SVGAGI. The CDR3 is made up of 15 amino acids. The CDR3 DNA is TGTGCCAGCAGTTCTCACAGTCGGGACAAAAACATTCAGTACTTC. As protein: CASSSHSRDKNIQYF.

The CDR3 is CASSVDLGAYNEQFF. The CDR3, as DNA: TGTGCCAGCAGCGTAGATCTGGGGGCTTACAATGAGCAGTTCTTC. This sequence joins TRBV9 and TRBJ2-1; tentatively, D is TRBD1 (6 bases). The V and J ends lost 0 bases and 4 bases respectively, with 11 bases between them. CDR3 size: 15 residues. CDR1 and CDR2 (germline): SGDLS, YYNGEE.

The chain carries TRBV9 and TRBJ2-1, with TRBD1 identical over 12 bases. V lost 2 bases to trimming and J lost 6 bases; unmatched junction nucleotides: 9. Germline V gives CDR1 SGDLS, CDR2 YYNGEE. This CDR3 contains 17 residues. CDR3 DNA: TGTGCCAGCAGCGTTGGGACAGGGGGCGAGAGGGGCAATGAGCAGTTCTTC. Its translation: CASSVGTGGERGNEQFF.

This clone was detected once. The rearrangement links TRBV27 to TRBJ2-7; TRBD1 matches 8 bases. V was pared by 1 base and J by 2 bases, with 4 bases of the junction left unmatched. The CDR3 consists of 15 residues. Germline CDR1 is MNHEY and CDR2 is SMNVEV (reference sequence). The CDR3 reads CASSLFGRGPYEQYF. The CDR3 DNA follows: TGTGCCAGCAGTTTATTTGGCAGGGGGCCCTACGAGCAGTACTTC.

The genes are TRBV2 and TRBJ1-5; D unclear. The CDR3 totals 13 residues. CDR1 and CDR2 from the germline V gene are SNHLY and FYNNEI. V lost 3 bases to trimming and J lost 4 bases, with 7 bases between them. CDR3 DNA: TGTGCCAGCAGTGACAGAGGTAATCAGCCCCAGCATTTT. Translating it yields CASSDRGNQPQHF.

The chain carries TRBV18 and TRBJ2-7; 9 positions agree with TRBD2. V trimming: 2 bases; J trimming: 5 bases; junction bases outside the gene matches: 10. This CDR3 comprises 16 residues. Germline V gene data show CDR1 as KGHSH and CDR2 as LQKENI. CDR3 coding DNA: TGTGCCAGCTCACCAGTTGGGCGGGAGGGCCTAAACGAGCAGTACGTC. It translates to CASSPVGREGLNEQYV.